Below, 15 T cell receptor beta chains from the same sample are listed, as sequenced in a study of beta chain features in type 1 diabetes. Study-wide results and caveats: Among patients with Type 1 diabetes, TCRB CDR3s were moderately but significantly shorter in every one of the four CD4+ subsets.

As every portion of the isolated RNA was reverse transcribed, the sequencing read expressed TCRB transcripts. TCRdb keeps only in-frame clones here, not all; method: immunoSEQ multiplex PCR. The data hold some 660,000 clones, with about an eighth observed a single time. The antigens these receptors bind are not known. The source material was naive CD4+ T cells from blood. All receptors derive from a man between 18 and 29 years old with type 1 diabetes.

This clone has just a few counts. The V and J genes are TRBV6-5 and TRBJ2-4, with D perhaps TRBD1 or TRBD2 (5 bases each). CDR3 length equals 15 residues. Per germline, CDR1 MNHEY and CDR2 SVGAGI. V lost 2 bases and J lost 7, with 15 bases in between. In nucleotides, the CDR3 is TGTGCCAGCAGTTACGGGGCGGAGGTTGGGAACATTCAGTACTTC. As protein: CASSYGAEVGNIQYF.

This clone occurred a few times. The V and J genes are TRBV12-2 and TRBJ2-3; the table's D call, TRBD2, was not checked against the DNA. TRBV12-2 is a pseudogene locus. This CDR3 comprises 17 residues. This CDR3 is CASRSAGLAGHTDTQYF. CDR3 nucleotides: TGTGCAAGTCGCTCCGCGGGACTAGCGGGGCACACAGATACGCAGTATTTT.

The CDR3 spells CASSSNLVYGYTF. The DNA for the CDR3 is TGTGCCAGCAGCTCTAACCTCGTCTATGGCTACACCTTC. V usage is TRBV6-5 and J usage is TRBJ1-2; no reliable D call. The CDR3 sequence is 13 residues long. Germline CDR1 is MNHEY and CDR2 is SVGAGI. Between the trimmed V and J ends, which lost 6 bases and 4 bases, there was a span of 12 bases.

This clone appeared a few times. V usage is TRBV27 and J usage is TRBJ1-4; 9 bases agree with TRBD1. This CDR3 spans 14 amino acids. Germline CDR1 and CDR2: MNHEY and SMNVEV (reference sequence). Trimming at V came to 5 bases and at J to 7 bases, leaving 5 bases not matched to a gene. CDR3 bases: TGTGCCAGCAGTCCCCGGGACAGGGCTGAAAAACTGTTTTTT. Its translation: CASSPRDRAEKLFF.

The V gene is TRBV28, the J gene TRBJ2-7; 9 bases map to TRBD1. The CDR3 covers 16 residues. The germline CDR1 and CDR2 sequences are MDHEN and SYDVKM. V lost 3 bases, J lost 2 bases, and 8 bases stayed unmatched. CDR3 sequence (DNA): TGTGCCAGCAGTTTGCCGGGACAGGGAACCACCTACGAGCAGTACTTC. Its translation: CASSLPGQGTTYEQYF.

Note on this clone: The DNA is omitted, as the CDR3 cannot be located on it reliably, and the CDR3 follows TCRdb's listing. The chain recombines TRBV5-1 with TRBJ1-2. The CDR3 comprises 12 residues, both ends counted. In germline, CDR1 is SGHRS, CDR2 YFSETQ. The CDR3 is CASSSDFRGYTF.

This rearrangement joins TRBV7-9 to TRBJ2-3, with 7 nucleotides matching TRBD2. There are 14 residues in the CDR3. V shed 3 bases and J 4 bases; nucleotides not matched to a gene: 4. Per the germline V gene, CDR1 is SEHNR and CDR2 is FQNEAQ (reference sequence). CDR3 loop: CASSLGGRADTQYF. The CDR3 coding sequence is TGTGCCAGCAGCTTGGGAGGGAGGGCAGATACGCAGTATTTT.

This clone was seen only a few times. CDR3 sequence (DNA): TGTGCCAGCAGCTCCCTAGGCGGGGAGCTGACCGAGCAGTACTTC. It translates to CASSSLGGELTEQYF. The chain is built from TRBV5-6 and TRBJ2-7; maybe TRBD2 (6 bases). Per the germline V gene, CDR1 is SGHDT and CDR2 is YYEEEE. The CDR3 runs to 15 residues. Trimming removed 3 bases at V and 6 bases at J, with 19 bases between.

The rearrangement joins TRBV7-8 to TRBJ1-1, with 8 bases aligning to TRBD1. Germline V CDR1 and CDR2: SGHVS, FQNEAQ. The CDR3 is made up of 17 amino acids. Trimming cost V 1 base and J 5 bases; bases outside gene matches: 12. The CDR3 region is CASSLVSGQVGSTEAFF. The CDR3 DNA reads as TGTGCCAGCAGCTTAGTTTCGGGACAGGTCGGCTCGACTGAAGCTTTCTTT.

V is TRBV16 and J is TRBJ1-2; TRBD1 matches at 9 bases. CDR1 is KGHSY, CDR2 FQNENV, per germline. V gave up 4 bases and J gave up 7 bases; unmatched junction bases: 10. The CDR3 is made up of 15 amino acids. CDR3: CASSRSRDRASGYTF. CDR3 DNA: TGTGCCAGCAGCCGAAGCCGGGACAGGGCCTCTGGCTACACCTTC.

The CDR3: CASSLGGVGRFHEQFF. Here the CDR3 DNA reads TGTGCCAGCAGTTTAGGAGGTGTCGGGAGGTTTCATGAGCAGTTCTTC. The genes are TRBV28 and TRBJ2-1, with 7 bases lining up with TRBD2. Germline V CDR1 and CDR2: MDHEN, SYDVKM. The CDR3 runs to 16 residues. The ends lost 2 bases at V and 8 bases at J; junction bases unmatched: 12.

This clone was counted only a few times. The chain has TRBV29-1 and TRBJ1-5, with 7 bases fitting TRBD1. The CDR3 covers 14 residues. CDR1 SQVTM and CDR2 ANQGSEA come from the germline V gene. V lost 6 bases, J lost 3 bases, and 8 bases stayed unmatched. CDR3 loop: CSVGWDSNNQPQHF. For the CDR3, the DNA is TGCAGCGTGGGATGGGACAGCAACAATCAGCCCCAGCATTTT.

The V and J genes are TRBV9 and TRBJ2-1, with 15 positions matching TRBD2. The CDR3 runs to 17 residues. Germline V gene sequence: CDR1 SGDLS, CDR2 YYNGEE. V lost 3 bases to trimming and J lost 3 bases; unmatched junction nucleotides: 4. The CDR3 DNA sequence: TGTGCCAGCAGCGCACGGACTAGCGGGAGGGTCTACAATGAGCAGTTCTTC. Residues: CASSARTSGRVYNEQFF.

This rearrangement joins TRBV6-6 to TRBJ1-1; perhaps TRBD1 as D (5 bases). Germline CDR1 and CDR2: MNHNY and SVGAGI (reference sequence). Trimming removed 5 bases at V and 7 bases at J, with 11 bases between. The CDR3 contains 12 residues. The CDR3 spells CASSTGAVEAFF. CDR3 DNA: TGTGCCAGCAGTACTGGGGCAGTTGAAGCTTTCTTT.

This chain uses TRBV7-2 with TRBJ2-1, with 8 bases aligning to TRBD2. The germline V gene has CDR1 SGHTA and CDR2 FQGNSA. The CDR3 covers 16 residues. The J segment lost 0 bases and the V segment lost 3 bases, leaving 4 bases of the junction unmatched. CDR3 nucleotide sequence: TGTGCCAGCAGCTTTACCGGGGGGGCCTCCTACAATGAGCAGTTCTTC. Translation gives CASSFTGGASYNEQFF.